The 11 T cell receptor beta chains listed next were all sequenced from one sample in a study of T-cell memory formation after mild COVID-19 (dated by TCRdb to the early 2020s). Library prep was done by 5' RACE. Sequenced on an Illumina NovaSeq 6000. TCRdb cleaned the public reads at Q25 with fastp, built clones with MiXCR and kept in-frame beta chains. One record per CDR3 amino acid sequence lists the most common genes and DNA. Present in this sample are under 600,000 distinct CDR3 sequences, less than 25% of which were seen just once. The ten largest clones take up approximately 8.4% of the sample. Input material: PBMCs or a T cell subset sorted from them (not recorded which). Receptors were obtained from an adult woman who had mild COVID-19 (a few samples of this study predate the infection). The sample titles of this study are shuffled in the database, so cell type and time point are left out; the donor was told from shared clones.

The genes are TRBV12-3 or TRBV12-4 and TRBJ2-5; D is undetermined. Trimming pared 1 base from V and 4 bases from J, leaving 10 bases between. CDR3 length equals 14 residues. The CDR3, as DNA: TGTGCCAGCAGTTTAGTCCAGTCAGTAGAGACCCAGTACTTC. Translating gives CASSLVQSVETQYF.

The genes are TRBV20-1 and TRBJ1-4, with D possibly TRBD1 on 5 matching bases. Germline CDR1 and CDR2: DFQATT and SNEGSKA (reference sequence). The V and J ends lost 6 bases and 7 bases respectively, with 18 bases between them. This CDR3 is 14 amino acids long. CDR3 DNA: TGCAGTGCACTGGAACAGGAGCAGGGTGAAAAACTGTTTTTT. Translating it yields CSALEQEQGEKLFF.

This clonotype has at least ten counts. J is TRBJ1-1 and V is TRBV7-8, with D hard to call. V lost 0 bases and J lost 0, with 8 bases in between. Germline-derived CDR1 and CDR2 are SGHVS and FQNEAQ. CDR3 length: 15 amino acids. CDR3 in DNA: TGTGCCAGCAGCTTAGCAGGCTTCATGAACACTGAAGCTTTCTTT. Translation gives CASSLAGFMNTEAFF.

This clonotype was recorded a few times. V gene TRBV27 combines with J gene TRBJ2-7; 7 positions match TRBD1. Germline V gene data show CDR1 as MNHEY and CDR2 as SMNVEV (reference sequence). V was pared by 6 bases and J by 2 bases, with 13 bases of the junction left unmatched. This CDR3 spans 16 amino acids. As DNA, the CDR3 is TGTGCCAGCAGACTACTGCCGGGACAGAGCACCTACGAGCAGTACTTC. Translating it yields CASRLLPGQSTYEQYF.

This clonotype has more than one count but fewer than ten. The chain links TRBV7-2 to TRBJ2-7, with 7 nucleotides matching TRBD1. The CDR3 extends over 14 amino acids. V gave up 1 base and J gave up 5 bases; unmatched junction bases: 5. The V gene's germline CDR1 is SGHTA and CDR2 FQGNSA. CDR3 sequence: CASSLGGGIHEQYF. The CDR3 DNA follows: TGTGCCAGCAGCTTAGGAGGGGGCATCCACGAGCAGTACTTC.

This clonotype has more than one count but fewer than ten. The chain uses TRBV7-9 and TRBJ1-6; D unclear. The CDR3 has 14 residues. V was clipped by 3 bases and J by 7 bases, with 10 bases between them. Germline-derived CDR1 and CDR2 are SEHNR and FQNEAQ (reference sequence). CDR3 bases: TGTGCCAGCAGCTTGGGCAGGCGAAATTCACCCCTCCACTTT. It yields the protein CASSLGRRNSPLHF.

This clonotype came up a few times. The rearrangement links TRBV19 to TRBJ2-6, with D possibly TRBD1 on 6 matching bases. Germline CDR1 LNHDA, CDR2 SQIVND (reference sequence). The CDR3 consists of 17 residues. The V and J ends lost 7 bases and 4 bases respectively, with 20 bases between them. CDR3 protein: CASTPRDKKGGANVLTF. CDR3 DNA sequence: TGTGCCAGTACCCCCCGGGACAAAAAAGGGGGGGCCAACGTCCTGACTTTC.

The CDR3 sequence is CATSRDRVGELFF. The CDR3 DNA reads TGTGCCACCAGCAGAGACAGGGTTGGGGAGCTGTTTTTT. The rearrangement joins TRBV15 to TRBJ2-2; weak D call: TRBD1 (5 bases). The CDR3 totals 13 residues. Germline values: CDR1 LNHNV, CDR2 YYDKDF (reference sequence). Trimming cost V 0 bases and J 8 bases, with 7 bases left between them.

This chain connects TRBV29-1 to TRBJ2-2; possible D gene TRBD2, 6 bases. The length of the CDR3 is 12 residues. Per germline, CDR1 SQVTM and CDR2 ANQGSEA. Trimming removed 6 bases from V and 5 bases from J, with 10 bases in between. CDR3 bases: TGCAGCGTGCGGGGACGGACCGGGGAGCTGTTTTTT. Protein product: CSVRGRTGELFF.

The V gene is TRBV7-8, the J gene TRBJ2-3; D not resolved. Germline V lookup: CDR1 SGHVS, CDR2 FQNEAQ. The CDR3 has 14 amino acids. Trimming left V 0 bases short and J 3 bases short, with 7 bases between. The CDR3 DNA follows: TGTGCCAGCAGCTTAGCGCCATCGACAGATACGCAGTATTTT. Its protein is CASSLAPSTDTQYF.

This clonotype was detected a few times. The J gene is TRBJ1-1, the V gene TRBV7-8; unclear D gene. The CDR3 has 17 amino acids. Germline CDR1 reads SGHVS; CDR2 reads FQNEAQ. V lost 5 bases and J 3 bases, leaving 22 bases between the germline ends. The CDR3 DNA sequence: TGTGCCAGCAGCCTAAGCCCCCCCGGTGGATGGGACACTGAAGCTTTCTTT. Protein product: CASSLSPPGGWDTEAFF.